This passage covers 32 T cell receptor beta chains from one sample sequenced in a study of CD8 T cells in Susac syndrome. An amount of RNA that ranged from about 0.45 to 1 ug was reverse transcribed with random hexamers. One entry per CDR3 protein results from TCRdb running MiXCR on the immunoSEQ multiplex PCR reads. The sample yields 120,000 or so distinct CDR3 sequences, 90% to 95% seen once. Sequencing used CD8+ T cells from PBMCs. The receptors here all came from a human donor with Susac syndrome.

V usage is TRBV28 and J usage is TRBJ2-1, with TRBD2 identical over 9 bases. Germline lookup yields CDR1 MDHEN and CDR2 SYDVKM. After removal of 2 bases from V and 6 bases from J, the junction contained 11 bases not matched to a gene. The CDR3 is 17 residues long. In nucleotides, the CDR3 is TGTGCCAGCAGTTTAAGTGGGGCGGGGGGGCCTTCCAATGAGCAGTTCTTC. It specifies CASSLSGAGGPSNEQFF. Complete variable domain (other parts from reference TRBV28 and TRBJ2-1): DVKVTQSSRYLVKRTGEKVFLECVQDMDHENMFWYRQDPGLGLRLIYFSYDVKMKEKGDIPEGYSVSREKKERFSLILESASTNQTSMYLCASSLSGAGGPSNEQFFGPGTRLTVL.

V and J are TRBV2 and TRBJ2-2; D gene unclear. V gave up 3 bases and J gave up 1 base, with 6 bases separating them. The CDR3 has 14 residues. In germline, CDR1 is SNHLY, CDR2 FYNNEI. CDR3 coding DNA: TGTGCCAGCAGTGAGGGGAAGAACACCGGGGAGCTGTTTTTT. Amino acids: CASSEGKNTGELFF.

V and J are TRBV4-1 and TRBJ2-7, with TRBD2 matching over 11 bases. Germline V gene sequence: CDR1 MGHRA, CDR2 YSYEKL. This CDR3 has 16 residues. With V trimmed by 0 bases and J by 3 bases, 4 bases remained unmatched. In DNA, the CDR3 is TGCGCCAGCAGCCAAGATAATGGACTAGCGGGCTACGAGCAGTACTTC. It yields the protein CASSQDNGLAGYEQYF.

The CDR3 sequence: CASSTITGELFF. The CDR3 DNA is TGTGCCAGCAGCACGATTACCGGGGAGCTGTTTTTT. This chain connects TRBV3-1 to TRBJ2-2; D is uncertain. Per the germline V gene, CDR1 is LGHDT and CDR2 is YNNKEL (reference sequence). V lost 5 bases, J lost 5 bases, and 6 bases lay in between. CDR3 length equals 12 residues.

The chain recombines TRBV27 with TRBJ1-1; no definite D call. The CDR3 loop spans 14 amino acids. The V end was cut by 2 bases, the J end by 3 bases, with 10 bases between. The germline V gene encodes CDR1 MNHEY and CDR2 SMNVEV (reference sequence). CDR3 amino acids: CASSLRVGDTEAFF. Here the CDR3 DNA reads TGTGCCAGCAGTTTACGGGTCGGTGACACTGAAGCTTTCTTT.

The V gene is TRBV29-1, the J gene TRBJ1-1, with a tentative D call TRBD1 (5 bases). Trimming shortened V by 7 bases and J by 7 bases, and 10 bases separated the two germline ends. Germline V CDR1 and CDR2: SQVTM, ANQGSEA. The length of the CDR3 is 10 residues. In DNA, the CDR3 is TGCAGCGCCGGGGGGGATGAAGCTTTCTTT. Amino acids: CSAGGDEAFF.

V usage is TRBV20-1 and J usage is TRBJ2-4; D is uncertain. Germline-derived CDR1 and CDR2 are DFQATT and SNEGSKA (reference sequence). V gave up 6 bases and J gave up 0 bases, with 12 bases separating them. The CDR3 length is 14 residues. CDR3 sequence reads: CSAEPLGAKNIQYF. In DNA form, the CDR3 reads TGCAGTGCGGAACCACTTGGAGCCAAAAACATTCAGTACTTC.

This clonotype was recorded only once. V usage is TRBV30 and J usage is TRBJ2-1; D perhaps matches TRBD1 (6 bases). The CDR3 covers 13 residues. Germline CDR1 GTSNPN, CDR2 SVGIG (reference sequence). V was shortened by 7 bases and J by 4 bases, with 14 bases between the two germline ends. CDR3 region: CASGVAEYNEQFF. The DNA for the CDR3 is TGTGCCTCAGGGGTTGCAGAGTACAATGAGCAGTTCTTC.

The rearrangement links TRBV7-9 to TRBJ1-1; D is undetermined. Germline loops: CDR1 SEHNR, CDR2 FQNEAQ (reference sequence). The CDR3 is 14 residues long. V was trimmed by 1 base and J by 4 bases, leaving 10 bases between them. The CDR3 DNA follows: TGTGCCAGCAGCTTAGTGGTCAAGGGCACTGAAGCTTTCTTT. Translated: CASSLVVKGTEAFF.

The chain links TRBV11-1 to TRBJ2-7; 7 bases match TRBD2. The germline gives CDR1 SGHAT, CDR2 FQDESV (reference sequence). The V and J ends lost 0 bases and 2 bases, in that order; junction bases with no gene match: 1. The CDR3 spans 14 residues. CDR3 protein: CASSLAAGAYEQYF. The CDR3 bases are TGTGCCAGCAGCTTAGCGGCGGGAGCCTACGAGCAGTACTTC.

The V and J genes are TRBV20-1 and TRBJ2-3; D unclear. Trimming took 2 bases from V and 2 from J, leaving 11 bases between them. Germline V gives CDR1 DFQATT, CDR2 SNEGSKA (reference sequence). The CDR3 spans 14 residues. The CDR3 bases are TGCAGTGCTAGATTGGGCAGATTCACAGATACGCAGTATTTT. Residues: CSARLGRFTDTQYF.

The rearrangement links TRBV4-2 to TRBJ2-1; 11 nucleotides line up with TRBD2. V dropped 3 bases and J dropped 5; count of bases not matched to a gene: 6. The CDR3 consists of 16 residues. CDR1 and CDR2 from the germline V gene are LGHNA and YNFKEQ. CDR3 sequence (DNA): TGTGCCAGCAGCCAGGTACTAGCGGGAGCTGACAATGAGCAGTTCTTC. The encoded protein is CASSQVLAGADNEQFF.

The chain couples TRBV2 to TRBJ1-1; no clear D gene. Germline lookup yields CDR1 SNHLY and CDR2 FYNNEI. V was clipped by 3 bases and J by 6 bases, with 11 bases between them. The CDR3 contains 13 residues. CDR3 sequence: CASSDRAFAEAFF. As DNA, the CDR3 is TGTGCCAGCAGTGATCGGGCTTTTGCTGAAGCTTTCTTT. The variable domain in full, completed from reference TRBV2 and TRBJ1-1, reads EPEVTQTPSHQVTQMGQEVILRCVPISNHLYFYWYRQILGQKVEFLVSFYNNEISEKSEIFDDQFSVERPDGSNFTLKIRSTKLEDSAMYFCASSDRAFAEAFFGQGTRLTVV.

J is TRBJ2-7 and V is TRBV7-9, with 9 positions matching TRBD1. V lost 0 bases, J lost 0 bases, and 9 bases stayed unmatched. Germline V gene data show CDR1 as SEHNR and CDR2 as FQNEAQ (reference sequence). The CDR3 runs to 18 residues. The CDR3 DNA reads TGTGCCAGCAGCTTAGCGTTGAGTCCGGGACAGGGCTCCTACGAGCAGTACTTC. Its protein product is CASSLALSPGQGSYEQYF.

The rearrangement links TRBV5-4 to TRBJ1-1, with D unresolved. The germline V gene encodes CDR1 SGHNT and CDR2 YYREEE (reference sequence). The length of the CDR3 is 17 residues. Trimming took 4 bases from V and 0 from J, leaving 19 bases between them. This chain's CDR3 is CASSASISLWLNTEAFF. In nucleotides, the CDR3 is TGTGCCAGCAGCGCATCGATCAGTCTCTGGCTGAACACTGAAGCTTTCTTT.

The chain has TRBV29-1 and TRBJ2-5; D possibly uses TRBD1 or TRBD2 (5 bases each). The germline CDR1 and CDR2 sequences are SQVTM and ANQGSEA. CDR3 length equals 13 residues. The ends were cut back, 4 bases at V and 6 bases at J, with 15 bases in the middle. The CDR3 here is CSVALGAEQTQYF. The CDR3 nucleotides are TGCAGCGTTGCTCTCGGGGCGGAACAGACCCAGTACTTC. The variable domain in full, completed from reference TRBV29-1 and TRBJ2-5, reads SAVISQKPSRDICQRGTSLTIQCQVDSQVTMMFWYRQQPGQSLTLIATANQGSEATYESGFVIDKFPISRPNLTFSTLTVSNMSPEDSSIYLCSVALGAEQTQYFGPGTRLLVL.

The CDR3 reads CAWSVRDGNYGYTF. CDR3 nucleotides: TGTGCCTGGAGTGTCCGGGACGGTAACTATGGCTACACCTTC. This sequence joins TRBV30 and TRBJ1-2; D is possibly TRBD1 (5 bases). CDR1 is GTSNPN and CDR2 is SVGIG in the germline V gene (reference sequence). CDR3 size: 14 residues. Trimming cost V 0 bases and J 1 base, with 9 bases left between them. Together with reference TRBV30 and TRBJ1-2, the CDR3 gives the full variable domain: SQTIHQWPATLVQPVGSPLSLECTVEGTSNPNLYWYRQAAGRGLQLLFYSVGIGQISSEVPQNLSASRPQDRQFILSSKKLLLSDSGFYLCAWSVRDGNYGYTFGSGTRLTVV.

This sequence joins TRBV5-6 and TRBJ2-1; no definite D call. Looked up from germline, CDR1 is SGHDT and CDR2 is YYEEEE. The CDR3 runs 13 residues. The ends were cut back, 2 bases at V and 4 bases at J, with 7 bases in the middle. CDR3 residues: CASSFWRYNEQFF. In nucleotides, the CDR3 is TGTGCCAGCAGCTTTTGGCGGTACAATGAGCAGTTCTTC.

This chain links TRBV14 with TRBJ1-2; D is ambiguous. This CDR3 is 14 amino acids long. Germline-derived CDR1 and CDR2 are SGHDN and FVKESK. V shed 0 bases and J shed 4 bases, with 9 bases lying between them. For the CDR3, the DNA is TGTGCCAGCAGCCAAGATCATGAAATCTATGGCTACACCTTC. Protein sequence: CASSQDHEIYGYTF.

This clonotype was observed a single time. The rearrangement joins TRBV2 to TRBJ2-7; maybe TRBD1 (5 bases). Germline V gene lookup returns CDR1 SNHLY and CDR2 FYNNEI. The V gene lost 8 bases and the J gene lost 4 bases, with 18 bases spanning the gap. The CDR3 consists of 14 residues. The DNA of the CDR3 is TGTGCCAGCGTAGACTTGGGGCTCGGGTACGAGCAGTACTTC. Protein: CASVDLGLGYEQYF.

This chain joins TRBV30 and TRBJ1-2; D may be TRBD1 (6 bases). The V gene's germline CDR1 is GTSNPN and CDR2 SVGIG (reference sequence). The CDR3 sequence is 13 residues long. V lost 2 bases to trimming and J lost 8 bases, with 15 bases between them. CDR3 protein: CAWSLTTGYGYTF. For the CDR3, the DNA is TGTGCCTGGAGTCTCACAACAGGGTACGGCTACACCTTC.

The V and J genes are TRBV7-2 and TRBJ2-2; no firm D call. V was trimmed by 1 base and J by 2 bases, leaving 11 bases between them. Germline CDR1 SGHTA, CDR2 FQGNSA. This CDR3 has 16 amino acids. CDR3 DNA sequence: TGTGCCAGCAGCTTAGGGAAGTGGGGAAACACCGGGGAGCTGTTTTTT. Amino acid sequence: CASSLGKWGNTGELFF.

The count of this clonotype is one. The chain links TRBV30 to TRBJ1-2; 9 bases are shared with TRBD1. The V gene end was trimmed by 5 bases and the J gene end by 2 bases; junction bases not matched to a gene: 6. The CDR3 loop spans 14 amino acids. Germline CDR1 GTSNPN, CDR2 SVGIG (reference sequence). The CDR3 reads CAWEPGQGNYGYTF. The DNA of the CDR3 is TGTGCCTGGGAACCGGGACAGGGAAACTATGGCTACACCTTC.

CDR3 DNA: TGTGCCAGCAGCTTGCAGGGGACTCCCCCAGAGACCCAGTACTTC. This encodes CASSLQGTPPETQYF. The rearrangement joins TRBV13 to TRBJ2-5; D assignment may be TRBD1 or TRBD2 (6 bases each). From germline, CDR1 is PRHDT and CDR2 FYEKMQ (reference sequence). Trimming stripped 3 bases from V and 4 bases from J, with 15 bases between. The CDR3 loop spans 15 amino acids.

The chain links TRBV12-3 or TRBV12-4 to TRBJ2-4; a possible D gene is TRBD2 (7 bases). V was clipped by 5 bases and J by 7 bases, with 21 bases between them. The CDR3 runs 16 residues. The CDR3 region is CASSPLGSGGGNIQYF. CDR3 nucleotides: TGTGCCAGCAGTCCGCTAGGGTCGGGGGGCGGCAACATTCAGTACTTC.

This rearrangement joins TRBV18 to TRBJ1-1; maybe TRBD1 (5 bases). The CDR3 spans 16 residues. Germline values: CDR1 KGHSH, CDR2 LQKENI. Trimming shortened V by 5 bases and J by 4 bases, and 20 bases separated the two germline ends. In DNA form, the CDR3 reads TGTGCCAGCTCATATCCTGGGGGACCGGGGGGCACTGAAGCTTTCTTT. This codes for CASSYPGGPGGTEAFF. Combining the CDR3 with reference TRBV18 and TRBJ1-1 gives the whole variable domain NAGVMQNPRHLVRRRGQEARLRCSPMKGHSHVYWYRQLPEEGLKFMVYLQKENIIDESGMPKERFSAEFPKEGPSILRIQQVVRGDSAAYFCASSYPGGPGGTEAFFGQGTRLTVV.

The CDR3 nucleotides read TGTGCCACCAGCAGAGATCCGCGATTTTCGGACGGATTAAATGAAAAACTGTTTTTT. This codes for CATSRDPRFSDGLNEKLFF. The J gene is TRBJ1-4, the V gene TRBV15; D remains ambiguous. The CDR3 length is 19 residues. V was trimmed by 0 bases and J by 5 bases, leaving 22 bases between them. CDR1 is LNHNV, CDR2 YYDKDF, per germline (reference sequence).

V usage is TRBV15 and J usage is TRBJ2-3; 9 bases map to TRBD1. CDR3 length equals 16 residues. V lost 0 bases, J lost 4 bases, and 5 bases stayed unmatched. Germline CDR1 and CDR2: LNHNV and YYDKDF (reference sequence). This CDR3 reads CATSRDRGQGADTQYF. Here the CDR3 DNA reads TGTGCCACCAGCAGAGATAGGGGACAGGGAGCAGATACGCAGTATTTT.

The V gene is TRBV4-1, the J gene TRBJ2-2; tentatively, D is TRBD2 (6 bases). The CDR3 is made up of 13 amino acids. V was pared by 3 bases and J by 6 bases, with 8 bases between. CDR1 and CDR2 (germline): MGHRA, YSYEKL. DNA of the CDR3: TGCGCCAGCAGCCACTGGGACTCCGGGGAGCTGTTTTTT. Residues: CASSHWDSGELFF.

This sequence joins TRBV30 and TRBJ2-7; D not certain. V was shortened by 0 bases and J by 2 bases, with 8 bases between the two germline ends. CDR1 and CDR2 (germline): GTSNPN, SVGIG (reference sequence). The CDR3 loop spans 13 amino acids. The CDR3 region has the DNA TGTGCCTGGAGTGTACAAACTACCTACGAGCAGTACTTC. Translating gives CAWSVQTTYEQYF. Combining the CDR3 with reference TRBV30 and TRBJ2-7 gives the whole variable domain SQTIHQWPATLVQPVGSPLSLECTVEGTSNPNLYWYRQAAGRGLQLLFYSVGIGQISSEVPQNLSASRPQDRQFILSSKKLLLSDSGFYLCAWSVQTTYEQYFGPGTRLTVT.

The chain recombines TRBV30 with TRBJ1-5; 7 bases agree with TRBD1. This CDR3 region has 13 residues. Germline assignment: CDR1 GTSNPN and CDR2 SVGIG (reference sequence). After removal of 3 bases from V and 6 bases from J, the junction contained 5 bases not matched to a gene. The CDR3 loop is CAWSQGGFQPQHF. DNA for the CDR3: TGTGCCTGGAGCCAGGGGGGGTTTCAGCCCCAGCATTTT.

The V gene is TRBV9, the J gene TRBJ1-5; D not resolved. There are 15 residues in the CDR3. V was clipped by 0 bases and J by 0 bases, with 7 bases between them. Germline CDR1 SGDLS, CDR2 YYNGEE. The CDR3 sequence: CASSVGGYSNQPQHF. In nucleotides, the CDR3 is TGTGCCAGCAGCGTAGGTGGATATAGCAATCAGCCCCAGCATTTT.